These 24 T cell receptor beta chains share one sample of origin, sequenced in a study of T cell repertoires in cytomegalovirus infection. A single record per CDR3 protein comes from TCRdb applying MiXCR to the reads. The sample comprises a few hundred thousand distinct CDR3 sequences, 15% to 20% of which are singletons, and approximately 8% rests with the top ten. Sequenced sample: PBMCs. These receptors were collected from a human donor in good health (CMV status not recorded). Some clones in this sample may be carry-over from other donors' samples.

V and J are TRBV10-3 and TRBJ2-1; tentatively, D is TRBD2 (5 bases). Germline CDR1 reads ENHRY; CDR2 reads SYGVKD. This CDR3 contains 14 residues. V lost 6 bases and J 4 bases, leaving 13 bases between the germline ends. CDR3 loop: CAIRARSVYNEQFF. CDR3 sequence (DNA): TGTGCCATCAGGGCACGTAGCGTGTACAATGAGCAGTTCTTC.

This clonotype was recorded many times. V is TRBV12-3 or TRBV12-4 and J is TRBJ2-1; 12 nucleotides align to TRBD2. The V segment lost 11 bases and the J segment 8 bases; nucleotides outside the gene matches: 10. CDR3 length: 14 amino acids. For the CDR3, the DNA is TGTGCCTCCGGGGCTAGCGGGGGGGCAGATGAGCAGTTCTTC. Protein: CASGASGGADEQFF.

This clonotype has just one count. V and J are TRBV27 and TRBJ1-4; 11 nucleotides agree with TRBD1. Germline V CDR1 and CDR2: MNHEY, SMNVEV (reference sequence). The junction had 6 bases not matched to a gene; V was cut back by 3 bases and J by 3 bases. The CDR3 loop spans 17 amino acids. The DNA of the CDR3 is TGTGCCAGCAGTTTGGTTGGACAGGGGGCCTCTAATGAAAAACTGTTTTTT. Amino acids: CASSLVGQGASNEKLFF. The complete variable domain, with remaining parts taken from reference TRBV27 and TRBJ1-4, reads EAQVTQNPRYLITVTGKKLTVTCSQNMNHEYMSWYRQDPGLGLRQIYYSMNVEVTDKGDVPEGYKVSRKEKRNFPLILESPSPNQTSLYFCASSLVGQGASNEKLFFGSGTQLSVL.

Remarks on this clonotype: Possible read error: a much larger clone is one base away. The rearrangement links TRBV2 to TRBJ2-3; tentatively, D is TRBD2 (6 bases). CDR3 length: 14 residues. Germline V gene lookup returns CDR1 SNHLY and CDR2 FYNNEI. Trimming pared 4 bases from V and 1 base from J, leaving 9 bases between. The CDR3 spells CASSGASGTDTQYF. The DNA of the CDR3 is TGTGCCAGCAGTGGGGCTAGCGGCACAGATACGCAGTATTTT.

This clonotype occurred once. V and J are TRBV15 and TRBJ1-2; 11 bases line up with TRBD1. Germline V gene lookup returns CDR1 LNHNV and CDR2 YYDKDF (reference sequence). J was trimmed by 7 bases and V by 0 bases; bases with no gene match: 13. The CDR3 extends over 18 amino acids. The CDR3 DNA is TGTGCCACCAGCAGAGAAGTGCGTGGACAGGGGGCGCGACTTGGCTACACCTTC. It translates to CATSREVRGQGARLGYTF.

This clonotype has only a few counts. The DNA of the CDR3 is TGTGCCAGCAGTGAACAGGATCGGGATACGCAGTATTTT. Protein product: CASSEQDRDTQYF. The chain links TRBV2 to TRBJ2-3, with D uncertain. Germline values: CDR1 SNHLY, CDR2 FYNNEI. V was cut by 2 bases and J by 6 bases, with 9 bases left in between. There are 13 residues in the CDR3.

This chain connects TRBV19 to TRBJ2-1, with 7 positions matching TRBD1. Germline loops: CDR1 LNHDA, CDR2 SQIVND (reference sequence). The CDR3 totals 13 residues. V lost 8 bases to trimming and J lost 6 bases; unmatched junction nucleotides: 7. The CDR3 sequence: CASGPDRFNEQFF. In DNA form, the CDR3 reads TGTGCCAGTGGTCCGGACAGGTTCAATGAGCAGTTCTTC. Full variable domain (missing parts from reference TRBV19 and TRBJ2-1): DGGITQSPKYLFRKEGQNVTLSCEQNLNHDAMYWYRQDPGQGLRLIYYSQIVNDFQKGDIAEGYSVSREKKESFPLTVTSAQKNPTAFYLCASGPDRFNEQFFGPGTRLTVL.

This clonotype showed up many times. This chain links TRBV6-1 with TRBJ2-3; 11 nucleotides align to TRBD2. Germline V gene sequence: CDR1 MNHNS, CDR2 SASEGT. This CDR3 spans 15 amino acids. Trimming removed 6 bases from V and 5 bases from J; junction bases left unmatched: 7. The DNA of the CDR3 is TGTGCCAGCAGAGGACTAGCGGGCGGTGAAGATACGCAGTATTTT. Its translation is CASRGLAGGEDTQYF.

This clonotype was detected ten times or more. This chain links TRBV7-2 with TRBJ2-3; D is unclear. This CDR3 region has 17 residues. Looked up from germline, CDR1 is SGHTA and CDR2 is FQGNSA. The V end was cut by 2 bases, the J end by 1 base, with 16 bases between. The CDR3 coding sequence is TGTGCCAGCAGCTTAACGTTCTCCAGGATACGCACAGATACGCAGTATTTT. Its protein product is CASSLTFSRIRTDTQYF.

The chain carries TRBV10-1 and TRBJ1-2; D gene unclear. This CDR3 region has 14 residues. The V and J ends lost 10 bases and 8 bases respectively, with 23 bases between them. CDR1 WNHNN and CDR2 SYGVQD come from the germline V gene (reference sequence). CDR3 region: CATLWTIPEGGYTF. DNA of the CDR3: TGCGCCACCCTCTGGACGATTCCCGAGGGAGGCTACACCTTC.

There are a few counts of this clonotype. The chain employs TRBV5-1 and TRBJ2-3; the D is unclear. CDR1 is SGHRS, CDR2 YFSETQ, per germline. The CDR3 spans 14 residues. The germline V and J ends were trimmed by 0 bases and 6 bases, with 11 bases remaining between them. In DNA, the CDR3 is TGCGCCAGCAGCTTGGCCTTTAATTTGGATACGCAGTATTTT. It encodes CASSLAFNLDTQYF.

This clonotype was seen many times. The chain recombines TRBV7-9 with TRBJ2-5; possibly TRBD1 or TRBD2 for D (6 bases each). V was pared by 3 bases and J by 4 bases, with 12 bases between. The CDR3 is 14 residues long. From germline, CDR1 is SEHNR and CDR2 FQNEAQ (reference sequence). In DNA form, the CDR3 reads TGTGCCAGCAGCTTCCCGGGGGCCCCAGAGACCCAGTACTTC. Its protein product is CASSFPGAPETQYF.

This clonotype was seen many times. This rearrangement joins TRBV6-2 or TRBV6-3 to TRBJ2-7; 9 positions agree with TRBD2. This CDR3 comprises 16 residues. Germline V gene data show CDR1 as MNHEY and CDR2 as SVGEGT. V shed 6 bases, J shed 1 base, and the junction held 10 bases outside the gene matches. The CDR3 region has the DNA TGTGCCAGCAGATTTAGACTAGCGGCAGGATCCTACGAGCAGTACTTC. This translates into CASRFRLAAGSYEQYF.

The rearrangement uses TRBV6-6 and TRBJ2-5, with a tentative D call TRBD1 (6 bases). The V gene's germline CDR1 is MNHNY and CDR2 SVGAGI (reference sequence). V lost 5 bases and J lost 5, with 15 bases in between. CDR3 length equals 14 residues. This CDR3 is CASSASGVRETQYF. The DNA of the CDR3 is TGTGCCAGCAGTGCATCAGGGGTCCGGGAGACCCAGTACTTC.

The chain links TRBV20-1 to TRBJ2-5; 7 positions agree with TRBD2. J gave up 5 bases and V 4 bases, and 10 bases lay outside the gene matches. Germline CDR1 is DFQATT and CDR2 is SNEGSKA (reference sequence). CDR3 length: 14 amino acids. The CDR3 sequence is CSANPWAGDETQYF. CDR3 coding DNA: TGCAGTGCTAACCCCTGGGCGGGAGACGAGACCCAGTACTTC.

This clonotype was observed a few times. V is TRBV7-9 and J is TRBJ1-5; D possibly corresponds to TRBD1 (5 bases). Trimming removed 5 bases at V and 4 bases at J, with 15 bases between. Germline-derived CDR1 and CDR2 are SEHNR and FQNEAQ (reference sequence). CDR3 length equals 15 residues. The CDR3 coding sequence is TGTGCCAGCAGCCCCATTGGGGGGTCAAATCAGCCCCAGCATTTT. Translated, it gives CASSPIGGSNQPQHF.

The chain employs TRBV6-2 or TRBV6-3 and TRBJ2-7; D may be TRBD1 or TRBD2 (7 bases each). The germline gives CDR1 MNHEY, CDR2 SVGEGT. CDR3 length: 13 amino acids. Trimming shortened V by 8 bases and J by 6 bases, and 17 bases separated the two germline ends. This CDR3 is CASHRQGGREQYF. The DNA for the CDR3 is TGTGCCAGCCACCGTCAGGGGGGGCGCGAGCAGTACTTC.

This clonotype has at least ten counts. An end of the junction does not agree with germline; a read error may underlie this. The chain is built from TRBV7-6 and TRBJ2-3; 7 bases map to TRBD1. Germline V gene data show CDR1 as SGHVS and CDR2 as FNYEAQ. The CDR3 extends over 14 amino acids. The CDR3 reads CASTLTLGGNTQYF. CDR3 nucleotide sequence: TGTGCCAGCACCTTAACGTTAGGGGGCAATACGCAGTATTTT.

This clonotype showed up just a few times. The V and J genes are TRBV18 and TRBJ2-7; the D call may be TRBD1 or TRBD2 (6 bases each). The CDR3 extends over 12 amino acids. Trimming pared 3 bases from V and 6 bases from J, leaving 9 bases between. Germline CDR1 is KGHSH and CDR2 is LQKENI. The CDR3 loop reads CASSPGGREQYF. The CDR3 region has the DNA TGTGCCAGCTCACCTGGGGGGCGCGAGCAGTACTTC.

The CDR3 spells CSARLADTQYF. In nucleotides, the CDR3 is TGCAGTGCTAGGCTAGCGGATACGCAGTATTTT. The chain recombines TRBV20-1 with TRBJ2-3, with D possibly TRBD2 on 6 matching bases. CDR3 length: 11 residues. Germline V gene sequence: CDR1 DFQATT, CDR2 SNEGSKA (reference sequence). Trimming pared 3 bases from V and 6 bases from J, leaving 7 bases between.

The CDR3 sequence is CASSLGQGADEQFF. The DNA of the CDR3 is TGCGCCAGCAGCTTGGGTCAGGGGGCCGATGAGCAGTTCTTC. The V and J genes are TRBV5-1 and TRBJ2-1, with 8 nucleotides matching TRBD1. The CDR3 has 14 residues. CDR1 and CDR2 (germline): SGHRS, YFSETQ. Trimming took 0 bases from V and 8 from J; bases not matched to a gene: 4.

This chain uses TRBV7-2 with TRBJ2-7; D perhaps matches TRBD2 (5 bases). Trimming took off 5 bases at V and 2 bases at J, with 13 bases between the two ends. Germline CDR1 reads SGHTA; CDR2 reads FQGNSA. The CDR3 totals 14 residues. The DNA for the CDR3 is TGTGCCAGCAGCCTCCTTGGGAGAACCTACGAGCAGTACTTC. Protein: CASSLLGRTYEQYF.

CDR3 in DNA: TGTGCCAGCACCAGTCCGGACAGGGGAGTGCATGAGCAGTTCTTC. Its protein product is CASTSPDRGVHEQFF. The chain has TRBV12-3 or TRBV12-4 and TRBJ2-1; 9 bases are a match to TRBD1. After removal of 7 bases from V and 8 bases from J, the junction contained 12 bases not matched to a gene. There are 15 residues in the CDR3.

This clonotype was counted between two and nine times. The chain links TRBV20-1 to TRBJ1-6; no clear D. This CDR3 spans 16 amino acids. The V end lost 0 bases, the J end lost 7 bases, and 16 bases lay between the germline ends. In germline, CDR1 is DFQATT, CDR2 SNEGSKA (reference sequence). The CDR3 spells CSAREGSGSLNSPLHF. The CDR3 region has the DNA TGCAGTGCTAGAGAGGGGTCGGGGAGTCTGAATTCACCCCTCCACTTT.